This T cell receptor (beta chain) was profiled in a study of blood T cell repertoires in COVID-19. The table came from immunoSEQ multiplex PCR; TCRdb's copy has only in-frame clones and leaves some out. The data contain 170,000 or so clones, 70% to 90% of them singletons. Per germline, CDR1 LGHNA and CDR2 YNFKEQ. The trim removed 0 bases at V and 2 bases at J, leaving 3 bases unmatched. CDR3 length: 16 residues. This clonotype was obtained from a middle-aged man with active or convalescent COVID-19. The chain carries TRBV4-2 and TRBJ1-4; 7 bases match TRBD1. The sample consisted of peripheral blood. For the CDR3, the DNA is TGTGCCAGCAGCCAAGAGGACAGGAGGACTAATGAAAAACTGTTTTTT. This codes for CASSQEDRRTNEKLFF.